These 20 T cell receptor beta chains came from one sample sequenced in a study of blood T cell repertoires in COVID-19 (dated by TCRdb to between 2020 and 2021). Library creation used the immunoSEQ multiplex PCR assay. Entries here come from immuneACCESS through TCRdb and include only in-frame sequences with V and J called. Some clones fail to appear in such tables; in the studies checked, an unresolved V gene covers under half of the shortfall, and the cause of the remainder is unknown. Within this sample are approximately 350,000 clones, with roughly 87% of them counted one time only. Approximately 3.1% of the sample lies in the top ten. What was sequenced was PBMCs or T cells enriched from blood (not recorded which). Receptor source: a woman aged 25 to 39 who had recovered from COVID-19.

The rearrangement uses TRBV28 and TRBJ2-7; weak D call: TRBD1 (6 bases). The V gene's germline CDR1 is MDHEN and CDR2 SYDVKM. CDR3 length: 14 amino acids. V lost 6 bases and J 5 bases, leaving 17 bases between the germline ends. The CDR3 protein is CASSNRVRSDEQYF. The CDR3 nucleotides read TGTGCCAGCAGCAACAGGGTAAGGAGCGACGAGCAGTACTTC.

This chain uses TRBV25-1 with TRBJ2-1; a possible D gene is TRBD1 (6 bases). From germline, CDR1 is MGHDK and CDR2 SYGVNS. V was cut by 2 bases and J by 0 bases, with 11 bases left in between. CDR3 size: 16 residues. The CDR3, as DNA: TGTGCCAGCAGTGAAGGTGCAGGGGACTCCTACAATGAGCAGTTCTTC. This codes for CASSEGAGDSYNEQFF.

This clone was observed a single time. The rearrangement joins TRBV12-3 or TRBV12-4 to TRBJ2-7; 8 positions agree with TRBD1. This CDR3 has 13 residues. The trim removed 0 bases at V and 13 bases at J, leaving 8 bases unmatched. DNA of the CDR3: TGTGCCAGCAGTTTAGCGAGAGACAGGGGACATTACTTC. This gives the protein CASSLARDRGHYF.

This chain connects TRBV28 to TRBJ2-7; D may be TRBD2 (5 bases). V lost 2 bases and J 5 bases, leaving 13 bases between the germline ends. The germline gives CDR1 MDHEN, CDR2 SYDVKM. This CDR3 has 14 residues. Here the CDR3 DNA reads TGTGCCAGCAGTTTAAGAGGGAGCCCGAACGAGCAGTACTTC. Its protein is CASSLRGSPNEQYF.

The gene calls are TRBV6-5 and TRBJ1-1, with D possibly TRBD1 on 5 matching bases. The CDR3 covers 14 residues. Germline-derived CDR1 and CDR2 are MNHEY and SVGAGI. Trimming stripped 6 bases from V and 9 bases from J, with 20 bases between. The CDR3, as DNA: TGTGCCAGCAGGGATAAGGATAGGGGTTTAAAAGCTTTCTTT. It encodes CASRDKDRGLKAFF.

CDR3 protein: CSAVRGSYNEQFF. Written as DNA, the CDR3 is TGCAGCGCCGTGCGCGGGAGTTACAATGAGCAGTTCTTC. The V gene is TRBV29-1, the J gene TRBJ2-1; TRBD2 matches at 7 bases. This CDR3 contains 13 residues. CDR1 is SQVTM, CDR2 ANQGSEA, per germline. Trimming at V came to 7 bases and at J to 4 bases, leaving 7 bases not matched to a gene.

As DNA, the CDR3 is TGTGCCAGCAGTCGAGCCGACAGGAACACCGGGGAGCTGTTTTTT. Translated: CASSRADRNTGELFF. This chain links TRBV28 with TRBJ2-2, with D tentatively TRBD1 (5 bases). V was trimmed by 5 bases and J by 1 base, leaving 11 bases between them. The CDR3 contains 15 residues. Germline CDR1 MDHEN, CDR2 SYDVKM.

The chain recombines TRBV6-6 with TRBJ1-2; the match to TRBD1 covers 9 bases. The germline CDR1 and CDR2 sequences are MNHNY and SVGAGI (reference sequence). The CDR3 has 15 amino acids. J gave up 11 bases and V 0 bases, and 10 bases lay outside the gene matches. The CDR3 coding sequence is TGTGCCAGCAGTTACTCGCCGGGACAGGGAACCGGTTACACCTTC. Protein sequence: CASSYSPGQGTGYTF.

The rearrangement uses TRBV6-5 and TRBJ1-1; TRBD1 matches at 7 bases. V was clipped by 2 bases and J by 5 bases; unmatched bases: 8. CDR3 size: 15 residues. CDR1 and CDR2 from the germline V gene are MNHEY and SVGAGI. The CDR3 bases are TGTGCCAGCAGTTACCCCGACAGGGTTGAAACTGAAGCTTTCTTT. This sequence encodes CASSYPDRVETEAFF.

The chain carries TRBV6-5 and TRBJ2-1, with TRBD2 identical over 13 bases. The V and J ends lost 5 bases and 8 bases, in that order; junction bases with no gene match: 3. The CDR3 has 14 amino acids. In germline, CDR1 is MNHEY, CDR2 SVGAGI. The CDR3 loop is CASSPTSGRYEQFF. The CDR3 DNA is TGTGCCAGCAGTCCGACTAGCGGGAGGTATGAGCAGTTCTTC.

V gene TRBV7-2 combines with J gene TRBJ2-1, with 11 bases that match TRBD2. The germline V gene encodes CDR1 SGHTA and CDR2 FQGNSA. The CDR3 extends over 14 amino acids. V lost 5 bases, J lost 7 bases, and 4 bases stayed unmatched. In DNA form, the CDR3 reads TGTGCCAGCAGCGCGGGACTAGCGGTGAATGAGCAGTTCTTC. Residues: CASSAGLAVNEQFF.

The chain links TRBV20-1 to TRBJ2-3; D is ambiguous. V was cut by 6 bases and J by 7 bases, with 11 bases left in between. Germline V gene sequence: CDR1 DFQATT, CDR2 SNEGSKA (reference sequence). The CDR3 is 11 residues long. The DNA for the CDR3 is TGCAGTGCCCCTCTGGGCAATACGCAGTATTTT. This encodes CSAPLGNTQYF.

This chain links TRBV27 with TRBJ2-7; unclear D gene. The V gene lost 0 bases and the J gene lost 3 bases, with 9 bases spanning the gap. CDR3 length: 14 amino acids. In germline, CDR1 is MNHEY, CDR2 SMNVEV (reference sequence). The CDR3, as DNA: TGTGCCAGCAGTTTATCGGGCCAGAACTACGAGCAGTACTTC. It codes for CASSLSGQNYEQYF.

V and J are TRBV2 and TRBJ2-1; tentative D call: TRBD2 (5 bases). V lost 7 bases and J lost 3, with 10 bases in between. Per the germline V gene, CDR1 is SNHLY and CDR2 is FYNNEI. This CDR3 spans 13 amino acids. CDR3 loop: CASTRRNYNEQFF. CDR3 bases: TGTGCCAGCACTCGGAGGAACTACAATGAGCAGTTCTTC.

The chain combines TRBV2 with TRBJ2-1; 12 bases fit TRBD2. Germline CDR1 and CDR2: SNHLY and FYNNEI. The CDR3 is 16 residues long. V shed 7 bases and J 8 bases; nucleotides not matched to a gene: 12. Here the CDR3 reads CASTKGLAGGEHEQFF. The CDR3 DNA follows: TGTGCCAGCACCAAGGGGCTAGCGGGAGGGGAGCATGAGCAGTTCTTC.

V is TRBV11-2 and J is TRBJ2-5, with 9 bases matching TRBD2. The CDR3 consists of 17 residues. Germline loops: CDR1 SGHAT, CDR2 FQNNGV. The V segment lost 5 bases and the J segment 5 bases; nucleotides outside the gene matches: 15. This chain's CDR3 is CASSHMGDSGRGETQYF. The CDR3 bases are TGTGCCAGCAGCCATATGGGGGATAGCGGGAGAGGGGAGACCCAGTACTTC.

The V call is TRBV29-1, the J call TRBJ2-7; D might be TRBD2 (5 bases). Germline V CDR1 and CDR2: SQVTM, ANQGSEA. The CDR3 is 13 amino acids. Between the trimmed V and J ends, which lost 7 bases and 2 bases, there was a span of 15 bases. The CDR3 loop reads CSALGSGAYEQYF. The CDR3 coding sequence is TGCAGCGCCCTAGGGTCCGGGGCCTACGAGCAGTACTTC.

The chain recombines TRBV28 with TRBJ1-5; the D is unclear. The V gene's germline CDR1 is MDHEN and CDR2 SYDVKM. Deletions cut 1 base from V and 2 bases from J, with 12 bases between. CDR3 length: 16 residues. The CDR3 coding sequence is TGTGCCAGCAGTTTATTGGAAACAGTGGGCAATCAGCCCCAGCATTTT. Its translation: CASSLLETVGNQPQHF. Drawing the rest from reference TRBV28 and TRBJ1-5, the complete variable domain is DVKVTQSSRYLVKRTGEKVFLECVQDMDHENMFWYRQDPGLGLRLIYFSYDVKMKEKGDIPEGYSVSREKKERFSLILESASTNQTSMYLCASSLLETVGNQPQHFGDGTRLSIL.

This clone was counted a single time. CDR3 residues: CASKGEGLADTQYF. DNA of the CDR3: TGTGCCAGCAAGGGGGAGGGCCTGGCAGATACGCAGTATTTT. The V gene is TRBV5-8, the J gene TRBJ2-3, with D perhaps matching TRBD2 (7 bases). In germline, CDR1 is SGHTS, CDR2 YDEGEE. Between the trimmed V and J ends, which lost 6 bases and 4 bases, there was a span of 15 bases. This CDR3 contains 14 residues.

This clone has a single count. The gene calls are TRBV3-1 (or the pseudogene TRBV3-2) and TRBJ1-5; D remains unclear. CDR3 length equals 15 residues. The germline gives CDR1 LGHDT, CDR2 YNNKEL (reference sequence). V was clipped by 3 bases and J by 6 bases, with 15 bases between them. CDR3 loop: CASSHHTEVGQPQHF. The DNA of the CDR3 is TGTGCCAGCAGCCATCACACAGAAGTAGGTCAGCCCCAGCATTTT.